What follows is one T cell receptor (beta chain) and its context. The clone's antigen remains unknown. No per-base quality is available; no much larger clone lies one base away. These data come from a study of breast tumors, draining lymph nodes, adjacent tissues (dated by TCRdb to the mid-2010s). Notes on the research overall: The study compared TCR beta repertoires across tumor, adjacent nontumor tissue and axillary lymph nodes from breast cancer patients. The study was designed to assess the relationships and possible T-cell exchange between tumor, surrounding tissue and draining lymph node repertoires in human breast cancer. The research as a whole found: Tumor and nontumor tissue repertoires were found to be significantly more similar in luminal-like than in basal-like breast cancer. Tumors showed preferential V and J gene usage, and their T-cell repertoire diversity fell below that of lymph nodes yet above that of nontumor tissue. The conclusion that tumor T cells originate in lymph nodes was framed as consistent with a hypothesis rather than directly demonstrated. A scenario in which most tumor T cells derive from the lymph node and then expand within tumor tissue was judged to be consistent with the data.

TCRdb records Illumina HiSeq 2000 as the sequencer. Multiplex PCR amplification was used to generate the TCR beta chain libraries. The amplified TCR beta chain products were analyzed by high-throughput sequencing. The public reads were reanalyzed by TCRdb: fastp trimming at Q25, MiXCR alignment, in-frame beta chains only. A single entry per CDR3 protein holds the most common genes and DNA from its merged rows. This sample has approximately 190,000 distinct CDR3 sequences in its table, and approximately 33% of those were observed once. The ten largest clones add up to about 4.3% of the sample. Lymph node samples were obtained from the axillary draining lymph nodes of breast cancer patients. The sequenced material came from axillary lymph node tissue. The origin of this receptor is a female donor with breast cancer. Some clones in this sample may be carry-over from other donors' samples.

The CDR3 reads CATSAPGQGNYGYTF. At the DNA level, the sequence is TGTGCCACATCAGCCCCGGGACAGGGGAACTATGGCTACACCTTC. The V and J genes are TRBV15 and TRBJ1-2; 10 of the junction bases match TRBD1. Measured from the cysteine to the phenylalanine, the CDR3 is 15 residues long. The only DNA kept is the CDR3, 45 bases in frame from the first base. V and J are trimmed by 9 bases and 2 bases, and the gene matches miss 9 bases of the junction. CDR1 and CDR2 (LNHNV, YYDKDF) derive from the germline V gene (reference sequence).